These 27 T cell receptor beta chains came from one sample sequenced in a study of control samples from healthy donors and cancer patients. Profiled with immunoSEQ multiplex PCR; TCRdb holds only in-frame clones, not every one. The data hold 100,000 to 150,000 clones, with roughly 91% observed a single time. The sequencing sample was made of blood. The receptors were sampled from a middle-aged man in good health.

The chain combines TRBV30 with TRBJ2-7; TRBD2 aligns across 8 bases. The CDR3 length is 16 residues. V shed 0 bases and J 0 bases; nucleotides not matched to a gene: 7. Germline values: CDR1 GTSNPN, CDR2 SVGIG (reference sequence). CDR3: CAWSVLADWSSYEQYF. The CDR3, as DNA: TGTGCCTGGAGTGTACTAGCGGACTGGAGCTCCTACGAGCAGTACTTC.

The genes are TRBV6-2 or TRBV6-3 and TRBJ1-4, with 8 nucleotides matching TRBD1. CDR1 and CDR2 from the germline V gene are MNHEY and SVGEGT. The trim removed 5 bases at V and 0 bases at J, leaving 5 bases unmatched. The length of the CDR3 is 16 residues. DNA of the CDR3: TGTGCCAGCAGTAGGACAGGGATTGCAACTAATGAAAAACTGTTTTTT. Amino acid sequence: CASSRTGIATNEKLFF.

This clone was counted only a few times. The chain joins TRBV6-2 or TRBV6-3 to TRBJ2-2, with D maybe TRBD1 (6 bases). Trimming cost V 6 bases and J 6 bases, with 20 bases left between them. Germline assignment: CDR1 MNHEY and CDR2 SVGEGT. This CDR3 spans 16 amino acids. The CDR3 DNA reads TGTGCCAGCAGCTGGGGGCAGGGGCCGTTTTCCGGGGAGCTGTTTTTT. The encoded protein is CASSWGQGPFSGELFF.

This clone was recorded a few times. The chain has TRBV7-6 and TRBJ2-7, with 8 bases that match TRBD2. The CDR3 has 14 amino acids. Germline V CDR1 and CDR2: SGHVS, FNYEAQ. J was trimmed by 4 bases and V by 1 base; bases with no gene match: 3. The CDR3 here is CASSLGSSGYEQYF. CDR3 nucleotides: TGTGCCAGCAGCTTAGGGTCTAGCGGGTACGAGCAGTACTTC.

On this clone: This CDR3 is also generated by other DNA sequences in the sample. This chain uses TRBV5-4 with TRBJ1-2; perhaps TRBD1 as D (6 bases). Looked up from germline, CDR1 is SGHNT and CDR2 is YYREEE (reference sequence). This CDR3 contains 13 residues. V gave up 4 bases and J gave up 7 bases, with 14 bases separating them. DNA of the CDR3: TGTGCCAGCAGCCTGGGGGGGGGCGGTGGCTACACCTTC. Its protein product is CASSLGGGGGYTF.

The gene calls are TRBV6-5 and TRBJ1-1; D unclear. V lost 0 bases and J lost 2, with 10 bases in between. The germline V gene encodes CDR1 MNHEY and CDR2 SVGAGI. The length of the CDR3 is 15 residues. CDR3 nucleotides: TGTGCCAGCAGTTACTCGACCAGGTCTAACACTGAAGCTTTCTTT. Its translation is CASSYSTRSNTEAFF.

This clone was observed many times. The gene calls are TRBV5-4 and TRBJ1-6; D not certain. The CDR3 sequence is 15 residues long. Germline lookup yields CDR1 SGHNT and CDR2 YYREEE (reference sequence). V was clipped by 1 base and J by 6 bases, with 11 bases between them. The CDR3, as DNA: TGTGCCAGCAGCTTGACGGATTTTAGTAATTCACCCCTCCACTTT. Translated, it gives CASSLTDFSNSPLHF.

The genes are TRBV5-1 and TRBJ2-7; the D is unclear. Trimming removed 0 bases from V and 4 bases from J, with 14 bases in between. Germline loops: CDR1 SGHRS, CDR2 YFSETQ. CDR3 length: 15 residues. CDR3 loop: CASSLVAPFIYEQYF. CDR3 DNA sequence: TGCGCCAGCAGCTTGGTCGCCCCGTTTATTTACGAGCAGTACTTC.

The genes are TRBV29-1 and TRBJ1-5; D perhaps matches TRBD1 (5 bases). The CDR3 spans 13 residues. V dropped 3 bases and J dropped 4 bases, with 10 bases sitting between them. The V gene's germline CDR1 is SQVTM and CDR2 ANQGSEA. DNA of the CDR3: TGCAGCGTTGACTCCGGGGGGAATCAGCCCCAGCATTTT. Amino acid sequence: CSVDSGGNQPQHF.

Concerning this clone: The same CDR3 arises from other DNA sequences in this sample as well. V gene TRBV7-3 combines with J gene TRBJ2-3, with a weak D call TRBD1 (6 bases). The CDR3 has 15 residues. V was clipped by 5 bases and J by 1 base, with 13 bases between them. Germline assignment: CDR1 SGHTA and CDR2 FQGTGA. CDR3 region: CASSRRGSGTDTQYF. The CDR3 coding sequence is TGTGCCAGCAGCCGCAGGGGTAGTGGCACAGATACGCAGTATTTT.

The gene calls are TRBV24-1 and TRBJ2-5; D might be TRBD1 (5 bases). This CDR3 is built from 14 residues. Germline V gives CDR1 KGHDR, CDR2 SFDVKD. V lost 1 base and J lost 4, with 9 bases in between. CDR3 residues: CATSDFTQGETQYF. CDR3 sequence (DNA): TGTGCCACCAGTGATTTTACCCAGGGAGAGACCCAGTACTTC.

Here the CDR3 DNA reads TGTGCCAGCCGACGAACCTACGAGCAGTACTTC. Translated, it gives CASRRTYEQYF. The chain recombines TRBV12-3 or TRBV12-4 with TRBJ2-7; D is unresolved. This CDR3 comprises 11 residues. V shed 8 bases and J shed 2 bases, with 7 bases lying between them.

J is TRBJ1-5 and V is TRBV4-3; tentative D call: TRBD1 (5 bases). V lost 1 base and J lost 9, with 13 bases in between. CDR1 LGHNA and CDR2 YSLEER come from the germline V gene. This CDR3 comprises 14 residues. The CDR3 loop reads CASSQGQGGWPQHF. The CDR3 coding sequence is TGCGCCAGCAGCCAAGGTCAGGGTGGTTGGCCCCAGCATTTT.

V and J are TRBV7-9 and TRBJ2-7, with D tentatively TRBD1 (5 bases). In germline, CDR1 is SEHNR, CDR2 FQNEAQ (reference sequence). The CDR3 length is 15 residues. V was trimmed by 5 bases and J by 0 bases, leaving 14 bases between them. The CDR3 is CASSHARASSYEQYF. As DNA, the CDR3 is TGTGCCAGCAGCCATGCCAGGGCGAGCTCCTACGAGCAGTACTTC. Variable domain in full (rest from reference TRBV7-9 and TRBJ2-7): DTGVSQNPRHKITKRGQNVTFRCDPISEHNRLYWYRQTLGQGPEFLTYFQNEAQLEKSRLLSDRFSAERPKGSFSTLEIQRTEQGDSAMYLCASSHARASSYEQYFGPGTRLTVT.

V and J are TRBV5-4 and TRBJ1-2; D is unresolved. Trimming stripped 0 bases from V and 4 bases from J, with 10 bases between. This CDR3 has 14 amino acids. Germline CDR1 reads SGHNT; CDR2 reads YYREEE (reference sequence). The CDR3 sequence is CASSLDTLGYGYTF. For the CDR3, the DNA is TGTGCCAGCAGCTTGGACACCCTCGGCTATGGCTACACCTTC. Full variable domain (rest looked up from reference TRBV5-4 and TRBJ1-2): ETGVTQSPTHLIKTRGQQVTLRCSSQSGHNTVSWYQQALGQGPQFIFQYYREEENGRGNFPPRFSGLQFPNYSSELNVNALELDDSALYLCASSLDTLGYGYTFGSGTRLTVV.

This clone has just a few counts. Additional DNA sequences in this sample encode the identical CDR3. This rearrangement joins TRBV4-3 to TRBJ2-7, with D uncertain. This CDR3 has 13 residues. The germline V and J ends were trimmed by 0 bases and 3 bases, with 6 bases remaining between them. Germline CDR1 and CDR2: LGHNA and YSLEER. CDR3 sequence (DNA): TGCGCCAGCAGCCAAGATAGGAGCTACGAGCAGTACTTC. Protein product: CASSQDRSYEQYF.

The V and J genes are TRBV30 and TRBJ1-6, with 7 nucleotides matching TRBD1. V gave up 4 bases and J gave up 6 bases; unmatched junction bases: 9. Germline CDR1 GTSNPN, CDR2 SVGIG (reference sequence). CDR3 length equals 15 residues. The CDR3 bases are TGTGCCTGGACTCGACAGGGAATGGGTAATTCACCCCTCCACTTT. Encoded protein: CAWTRQGMGNSPLHF.

The V and J genes are TRBV7-8 and TRBJ1-1; 11 nucleotides agree with TRBD1. The CDR3 length is 15 residues. Unmatched junction bases numbered 6, after V lost 5 bases and J lost 4 bases. Germline V gives CDR1 SGHVS, CDR2 FQNEAQ. CDR3 sequence reads: CASSRSGTGGTEAFF. The CDR3 DNA sequence: TGTGCCAGCAGCCGCTCCGGGACAGGGGGCACTGAAGCTTTCTTT.

This clone was seen only once. The J gene is TRBJ1-4, the V gene TRBV6-5; D perhaps matches TRBD1 (5 bases). Germline assignment: CDR1 MNHEY and CDR2 SVGAGI. The length of the CDR3 is 15 residues. V lost 2 bases, J lost 8 bases, and 15 bases lay in between. CDR3 bases: TGTGCCAGCAGTTACGGGGCAGTGAAGGGGGAAAAACTGTTTTTT. It yields the protein CASSYGAVKGEKLFF.

Written as DNA, the CDR3 is TGTGCCAGCAGCCCCGAGCGGGGGGTGTACAATGAGCAGTTCTTC. It yields the protein CASSPERGVYNEQFF. V gene TRBV7-9 combines with J gene TRBJ2-1, with TRBD2 matching 9 bases. Germline V gene lookup returns CDR1 SEHNR and CDR2 FQNEAQ (reference sequence). V dropped 5 bases and J dropped 4; count of bases not matched to a gene: 6. This CDR3 is built from 15 residues.

Remarks on this clone: Other DNA sequences in this sample translate to the same CDR3. The chain has TRBV12-3 or TRBV12-4 and TRBJ1-1; no definite D call. The V gene lost 7 bases and the J gene lost 1 base, with 10 bases spanning the gap. The CDR3 contains 13 residues. The DNA of the CDR3 is TGTGCCAGCATGGGAGGAGCGAACACTGAAGCTTTCTTT. It is translated as CASMGGANTEAFF.

V and J are TRBV10-3 and TRBJ1-2, with 7 bases identical to TRBD1. With 4 bases clipped from V and 0 bases from J, the junction kept 8 bases outside the gene matches. The germline V gene encodes CDR1 ENHRY and CDR2 SYGVKD. This CDR3 comprises 16 residues. CDR3 residues: CAISALTGTANYGYTF. For the CDR3, the DNA is TGTGCCATCAGTGCCCTGACAGGGACAGCTAACTATGGCTACACCTTC.

This clone came up a few times. The J gene is TRBJ1-6, the V gene TRBV10-3, with 8 positions matching TRBD1. The CDR3 is 15 amino acids. Germline lookup yields CDR1 ENHRY and CDR2 SYGVKD. The ends lost 6 bases at V and 6 bases at J; junction bases unmatched: 7. The DNA for the CDR3 is TGTGCCATCAGGGGGGCGACAGGGGTTAATTCACCCCTCCACTTT. Translation gives CAIRGATGVNSPLHF.

This clone was observed once. The J gene is TRBJ2-5, the V gene TRBV7-2; tentative D call: TRBD2 (6 bases). The V and J ends lost 2 bases and 2 bases respectively, with 15 bases between them. Germline lookup yields CDR1 SGHTA and CDR2 FQGNSA. The CDR3 has 16 residues. Here the CDR3 reads CASSLTSAGRQETQYF. Written as DNA, the CDR3 is TGTGCCAGCAGCTTAACTTCGGCGGGGAGACAAGAGACCCAGTACTTC.

The rearrangement uses TRBV12-3 or TRBV12-4 and TRBJ2-5, with D uncertain. The CDR3 runs to 12 residues. The V gene lost 3 bases and the J gene lost 1 base, with 3 bases spanning the gap. The DNA of the CDR3 is TGTGCCAGCAGTTTCATCCAAGAGACCCAGTACTTC. Amino acid sequence: CASSFIQETQYF.

The chain is built from TRBV11-3 and TRBJ1-2, with D unclear. Germline V CDR1 and CDR2: SGHNT, YENEEA. The CDR3 is 13 residues long. V lost 4 bases and J 3 bases, leaving 9 bases between the germline ends. Here the CDR3 DNA reads TGTGCCAGCAGCTCGGACGGCTACTATGGCTACACCTTC. Its protein product is CASSSDGYYGYTF.

The chain is built from TRBV7-9 and TRBJ1-5, with TRBD1 identical over 8 bases. This CDR3 region has 16 residues. Losses at the gene ends were 5 bases for V and 0 bases for J; bases not matched to a gene: 6. CDR1 and CDR2 (germline): SEHNR, FQNEAQ (reference sequence). In DNA form, the CDR3 reads TGTGCCAGCAGCGCGAACAGGGGGAGTAGCAATCAGCCCCAGCATTTT. This translates into CASSANRGSSNQPQHF.